This TCR beta chain originates from a study of CD8+ T cells in alopecia areata. General observations from the study: Compared with normal scalp, lesional scalp had higher clonality and more expanded CD8+ clones. While patients received tofacitinib, many expanded lesional clones remained present in scalp and blood.

Treatment in this sample: oral pan-JAK inhibitor, 5-10 mg twice daily. TCR sequencing used cDNA made by reverse transcription of extracted RNA. The protocol was immunoSEQ multiplex PCR, while the TCRdb copy is restricted to in-frame clones and leaves out a portion. The sample has just over 150,000 clones, roughly 65% seen once. Notes on this clone: No antigen is known for it.

V was clipped by 6 bases and J by 1 base, with 10 bases between them. Germline lookup yields CDR1 MNHNY and CDR2 SVGAGI (reference sequence). CDR3 length: 13 residues. Sample: CD4+ T cells sorted from blood, taken at week 4, from a patient treated with tofacitinib. The chain has TRBV6-6 and TRBJ2-7; no firm D call. This receptor was obtained from a human donor with alopecia areata. CDR3 DNA: TGTGCCAGCAGACCCGAATTTTCCTACGAGCAGTACTTC. It encodes CASRPEFSYEQYF.